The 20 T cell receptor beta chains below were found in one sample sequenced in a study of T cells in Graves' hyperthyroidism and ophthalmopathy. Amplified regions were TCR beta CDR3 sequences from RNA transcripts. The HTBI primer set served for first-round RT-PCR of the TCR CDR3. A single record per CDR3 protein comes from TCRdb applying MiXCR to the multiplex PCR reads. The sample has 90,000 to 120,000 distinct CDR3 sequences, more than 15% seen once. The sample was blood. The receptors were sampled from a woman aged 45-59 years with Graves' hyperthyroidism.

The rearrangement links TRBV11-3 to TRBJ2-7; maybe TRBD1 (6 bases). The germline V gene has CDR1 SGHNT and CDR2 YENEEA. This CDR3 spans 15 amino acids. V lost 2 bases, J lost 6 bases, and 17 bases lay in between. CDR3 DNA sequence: TGTGCCAGCAGCTTACTTGGGACATCCCCCGGCGAGCAGTACTTC. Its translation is CASSLLGTSPGEQYF.

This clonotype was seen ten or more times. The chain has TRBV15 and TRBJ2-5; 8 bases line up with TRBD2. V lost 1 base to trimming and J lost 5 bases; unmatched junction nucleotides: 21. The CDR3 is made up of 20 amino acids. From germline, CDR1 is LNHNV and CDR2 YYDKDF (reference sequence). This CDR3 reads CATSRGTFSGTRTVGETQYF. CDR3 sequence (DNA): TGTGCCACCAGCAGAGGGACCTTCTCCGGGACTAGGACGGTAGGGGAGACCCAGTACTTC.

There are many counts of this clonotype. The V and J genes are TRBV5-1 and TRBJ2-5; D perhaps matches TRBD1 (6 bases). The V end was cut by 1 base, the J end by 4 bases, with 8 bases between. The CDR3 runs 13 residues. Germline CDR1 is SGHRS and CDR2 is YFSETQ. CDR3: CASSLWGPETQYF. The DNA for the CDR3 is TGCGCCAGCAGCTTGTGGGGGCCAGAGACCCAGTACTTC. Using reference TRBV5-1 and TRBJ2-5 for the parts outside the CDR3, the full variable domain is KAGVTQTPRYLIKTRGQQVTLSCSPISGHRSVSWYQQTPGQGLQFLFEYFSETQRNKGNFPGRFSGRQFSNSRSEMNVSTLELGDSALYLCASSLWGPETQYFGPGTRLLVL.

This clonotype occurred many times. CDR3 nucleotides: TGTGCCAGCTCACCACTGGCGGGAGGAAACACCGGGGAGCTGTTTTTT. Translated, it gives CASSPLAGGNTGELFF. The gene calls are TRBV18 and TRBJ2-2; 8 bases match TRBD2. V dropped 1 base and J dropped 2; count of bases not matched to a gene: 3. The CDR3 has 16 amino acids. The V gene's germline CDR1 is KGHSH and CDR2 LQKENI. Based on the CDR3 plus reference TRBV18 and TRBJ2-2, the full variable domain is NAGVMQNPRHLVRRRGQEARLRCSPMKGHSHVYWYRQLPEEGLKFMVYLQKENIIDESGMPKERFSAEFPKEGPSILRIQQVVRGDSAAYFCASSPLAGGNTGELFFGEGSRLTVL.

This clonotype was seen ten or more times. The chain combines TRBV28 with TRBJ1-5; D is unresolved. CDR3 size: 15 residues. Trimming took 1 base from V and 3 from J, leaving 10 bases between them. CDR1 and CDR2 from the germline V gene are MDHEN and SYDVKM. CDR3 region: CASSLFAANNQPQHF. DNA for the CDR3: TGTGCCAGCAGTTTATTCGCAGCGAACAATCAGCCCCAGCATTTT.

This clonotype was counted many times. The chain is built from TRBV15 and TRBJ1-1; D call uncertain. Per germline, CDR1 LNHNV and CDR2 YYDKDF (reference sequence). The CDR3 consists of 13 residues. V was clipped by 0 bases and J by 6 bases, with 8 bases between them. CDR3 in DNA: TGTGCCACCAGCAGAGAGAACACAGCTGAAGCTTTCTTT. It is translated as CATSRENTAEAFF. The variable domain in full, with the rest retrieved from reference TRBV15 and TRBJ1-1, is DAMVIQNPRYQVTQFGKPVTLSCSQTLNHNVMYWYQQKSSQAPKLLFHYYDKDFNNEADTPDNFQSRRPNTSFCFLDIRSPGLGDTAMYLCATSRENTAEAFFGQGTRLTVV.

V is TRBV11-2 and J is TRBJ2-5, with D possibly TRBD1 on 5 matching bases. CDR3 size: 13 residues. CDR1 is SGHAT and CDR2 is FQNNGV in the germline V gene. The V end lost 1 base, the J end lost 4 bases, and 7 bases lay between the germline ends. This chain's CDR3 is CASSLAGPETQYF. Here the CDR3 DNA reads TGTGCCAGCAGCTTAGCAGGGCCAGAGACCCAGTACTTC.

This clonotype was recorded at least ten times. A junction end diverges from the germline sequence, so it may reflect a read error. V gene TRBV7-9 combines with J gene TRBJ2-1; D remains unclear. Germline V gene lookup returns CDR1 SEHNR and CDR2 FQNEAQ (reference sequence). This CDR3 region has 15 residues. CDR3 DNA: TGTGCCAGCAGACCTCCGGGCGCACAATACAATGAGCAGTCCTTC. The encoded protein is CASRPPGAQYNEQSF.

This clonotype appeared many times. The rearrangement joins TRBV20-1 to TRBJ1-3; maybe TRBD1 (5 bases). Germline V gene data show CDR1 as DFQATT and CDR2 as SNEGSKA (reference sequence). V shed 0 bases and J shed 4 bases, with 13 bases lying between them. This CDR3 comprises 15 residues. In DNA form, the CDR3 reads TGCAGTGCTAGAGATATCGCAGGGCCCGGAAACACCATATATTTT. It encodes CSARDIAGPGNTIYF.

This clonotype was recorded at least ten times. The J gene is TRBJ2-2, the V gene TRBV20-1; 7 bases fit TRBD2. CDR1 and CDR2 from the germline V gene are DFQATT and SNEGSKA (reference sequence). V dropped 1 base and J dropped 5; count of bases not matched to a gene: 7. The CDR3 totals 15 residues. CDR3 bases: TGCAGTGCTAGAGCTGAGACTAGCCAAACCGGGGAGCTGTTTTTT. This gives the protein CSARAETSQTGELFF.

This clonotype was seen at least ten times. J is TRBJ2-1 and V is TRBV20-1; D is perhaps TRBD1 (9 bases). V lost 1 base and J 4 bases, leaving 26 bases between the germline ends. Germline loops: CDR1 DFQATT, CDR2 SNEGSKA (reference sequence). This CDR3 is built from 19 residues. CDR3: CSARVQGATIAGRYNEQFF. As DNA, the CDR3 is TGCAGTGCTAGAGTACAGGGGGCGACGATAGCGGGAAGATACAATGAGCAGTTCTTC.

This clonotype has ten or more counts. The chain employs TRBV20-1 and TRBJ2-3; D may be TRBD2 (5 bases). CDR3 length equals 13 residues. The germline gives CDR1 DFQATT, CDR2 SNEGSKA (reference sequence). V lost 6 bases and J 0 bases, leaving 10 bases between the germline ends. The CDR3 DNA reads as TGCAGTGCAACCCGGACTAGCACAGATACGCAGTATTTT. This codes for CSATRTSTDTQYF.

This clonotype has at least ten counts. DNA of the CDR3: TGTGCCAGCAGCTTTAAACAGGGCAGAGGTAACTATGGCTACACCTTC. Its translation: CASSFKQGRGNYGYTF. The J gene is TRBJ1-2, the V gene TRBV11-2, with D tentatively TRBD1 (6 bases). V was pared by 3 bases and J by 1 base, with 15 bases between. Germline loops: CDR1 SGHAT, CDR2 FQNNGV. The CDR3 totals 16 residues.

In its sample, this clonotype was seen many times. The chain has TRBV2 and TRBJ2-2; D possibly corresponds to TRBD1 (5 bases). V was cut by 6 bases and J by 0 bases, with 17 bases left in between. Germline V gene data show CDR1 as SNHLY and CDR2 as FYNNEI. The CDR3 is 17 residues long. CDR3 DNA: TGTGCCAGCAGCGACGAATCAGACAGCGCGAACACCGGGGAGCTGTTTTTT. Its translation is CASSDESDSANTGELFF. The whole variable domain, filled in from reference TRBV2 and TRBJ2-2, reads EPEVTQTPSHQVTQMGQEVILRCVPISNHLYFYWYRQILGQKVEFLVSFYNNEISEKSEIFDDQFSVERPDGSNFTLKIRSTKLEDSAMYFCASSDESDSANTGELFFGEGSRLTVL.

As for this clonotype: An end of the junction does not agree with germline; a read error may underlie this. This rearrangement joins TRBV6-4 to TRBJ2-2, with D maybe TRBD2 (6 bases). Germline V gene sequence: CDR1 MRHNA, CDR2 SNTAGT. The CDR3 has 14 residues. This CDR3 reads CASSPMPGTGGLFF. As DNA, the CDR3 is TGTGCCAGCAGTCCCATGCCGGGCACCGGGGGGCTGTTTTTT.

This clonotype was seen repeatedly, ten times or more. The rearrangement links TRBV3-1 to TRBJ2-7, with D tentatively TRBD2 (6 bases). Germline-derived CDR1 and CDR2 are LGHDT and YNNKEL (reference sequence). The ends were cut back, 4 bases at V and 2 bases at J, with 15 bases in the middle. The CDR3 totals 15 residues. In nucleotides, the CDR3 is TGTGCCAGCAGCCGGGACTGGGGCAGGACCTACGAGCAGTACTTC. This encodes CASSRDWGRTYEQYF.

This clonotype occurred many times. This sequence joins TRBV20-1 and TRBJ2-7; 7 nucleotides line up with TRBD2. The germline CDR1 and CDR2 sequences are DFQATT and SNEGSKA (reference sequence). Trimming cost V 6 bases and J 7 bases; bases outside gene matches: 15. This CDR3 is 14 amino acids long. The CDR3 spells CSAADGTTLEEQYF. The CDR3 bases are TGCAGTGCAGCAGACGGGACTACCTTGGAGGAGCAGTACTTC.

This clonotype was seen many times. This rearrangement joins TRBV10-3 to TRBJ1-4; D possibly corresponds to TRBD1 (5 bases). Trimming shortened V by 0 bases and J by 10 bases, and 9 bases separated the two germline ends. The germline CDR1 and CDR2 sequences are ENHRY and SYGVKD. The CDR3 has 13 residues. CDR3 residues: CAISESTGGKLFF. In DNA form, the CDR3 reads TGTGCCATCAGTGAGTCGACTGGGGGAAAACTGTTTTTT.

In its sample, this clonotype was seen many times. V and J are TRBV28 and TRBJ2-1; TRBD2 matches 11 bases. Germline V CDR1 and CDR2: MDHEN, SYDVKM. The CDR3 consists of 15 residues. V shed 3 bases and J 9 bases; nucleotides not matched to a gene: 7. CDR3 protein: CASSFGVAGGFEQFF. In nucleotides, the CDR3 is TGTGCCAGCAGTTTTGGAGTAGCGGGAGGGTTTGAGCAGTTCTTC.

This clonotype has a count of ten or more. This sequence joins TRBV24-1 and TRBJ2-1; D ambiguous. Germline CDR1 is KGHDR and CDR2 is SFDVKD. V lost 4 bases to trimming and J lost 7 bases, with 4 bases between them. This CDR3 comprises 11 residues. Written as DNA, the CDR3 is TGTGCCACCAGTGACAGTAATGAGCAGTTCTTC. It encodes CATSDSNEQFF.